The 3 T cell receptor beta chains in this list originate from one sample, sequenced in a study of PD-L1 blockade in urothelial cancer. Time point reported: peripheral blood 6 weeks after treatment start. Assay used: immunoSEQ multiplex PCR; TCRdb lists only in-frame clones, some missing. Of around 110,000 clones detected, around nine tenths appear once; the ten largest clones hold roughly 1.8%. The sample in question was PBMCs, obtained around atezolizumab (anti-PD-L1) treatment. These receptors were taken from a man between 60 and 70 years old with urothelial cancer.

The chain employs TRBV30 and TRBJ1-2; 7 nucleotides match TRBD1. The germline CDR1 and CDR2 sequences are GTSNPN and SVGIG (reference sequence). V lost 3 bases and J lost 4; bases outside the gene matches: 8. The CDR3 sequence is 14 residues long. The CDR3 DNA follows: TGTGCCTGGAGCGATCCAGGGGGGTCCTATGGCTACACCTTC. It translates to CAWSDPGGSYGYTF.

The CDR3 region is CASSLVQAGNTIYF. The CDR3 DNA reads TGTGCCAGCAGCTTGGTCCAGGCCGGAAACACCATATATTTT. V and J are TRBV5-8 and TRBJ1-3; D is uncertain. V lost 0 bases, J lost 4 bases, and 8 bases lay in between. The CDR3 has 14 residues. Germline V CDR1 and CDR2: SGHTS, YDEGEE. Complete variable domain (other parts from reference TRBV5-8 and TRBJ1-3): EAGVTQSPTHLIKTRGQQATLRCSPISGHTSVYWYQQALGLGLQFLLWYDEGEERNRGNFPPRFSGRQFPNYSSELNVNALELEDSALYLCASSLVQAGNTIYFGEGSWLTVV.

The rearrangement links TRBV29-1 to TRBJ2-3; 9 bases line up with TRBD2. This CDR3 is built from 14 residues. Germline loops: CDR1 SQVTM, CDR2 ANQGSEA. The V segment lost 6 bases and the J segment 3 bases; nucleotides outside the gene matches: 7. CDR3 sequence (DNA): TGCAGCGTGCTAAGCGGGGGGTCGACAGATACGCAGTATTTT. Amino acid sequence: CSVLSGGSTDTQYF.